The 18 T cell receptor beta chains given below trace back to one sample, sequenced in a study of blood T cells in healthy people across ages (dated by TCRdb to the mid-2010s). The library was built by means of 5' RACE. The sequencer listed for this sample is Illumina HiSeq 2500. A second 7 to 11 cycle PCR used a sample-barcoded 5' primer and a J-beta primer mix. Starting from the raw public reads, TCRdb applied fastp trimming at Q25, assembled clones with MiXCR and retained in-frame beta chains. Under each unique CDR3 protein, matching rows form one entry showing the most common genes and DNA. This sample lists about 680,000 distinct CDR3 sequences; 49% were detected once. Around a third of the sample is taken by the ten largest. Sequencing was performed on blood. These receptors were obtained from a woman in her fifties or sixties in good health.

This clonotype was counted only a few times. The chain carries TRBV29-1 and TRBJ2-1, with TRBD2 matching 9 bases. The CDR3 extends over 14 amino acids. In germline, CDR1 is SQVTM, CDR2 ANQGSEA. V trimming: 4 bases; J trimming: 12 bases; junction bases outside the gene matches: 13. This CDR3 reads CSVGRDTAGGTQFF. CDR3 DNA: TGCAGCGTTGGAAGGGACACAGCGGGAGGCACGCAGTTCTTC.

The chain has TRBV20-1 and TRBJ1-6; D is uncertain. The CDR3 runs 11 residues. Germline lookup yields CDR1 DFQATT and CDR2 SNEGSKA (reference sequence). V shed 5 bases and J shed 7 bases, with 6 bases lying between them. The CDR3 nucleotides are TGCAGTGCTGAGACAAATTCACCCCTCCACTTT. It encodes CSAETNSPLHF.

The CDR3 reads CASSLEGDPTYEQYF. CDR3 DNA: TGCGCCAGCAGCTTGGAGGGGGACCCCACCTACGAGCAGTACTTC. This chain uses TRBV5-1 with TRBJ2-7; D possibly corresponds to TRBD1 (6 bases). Germline CDR1 SGHRS, CDR2 YFSETQ. Trimming shortened V by 0 bases and J by 2 bases, and 12 bases separated the two germline ends. This CDR3 has 15 amino acids. Filled out from reference TRBV5-1 and TRBJ2-7, the complete variable domain reads KAGVTQTPRYLIKTRGQQVTLSCSPISGHRSVSWYQQTPGQGLQFLFEYFSETQRNKGNFPGRFSGRQFSNSRSEMNVSTLELGDSALYLCASSLEGDPTYEQYFGPGTRLTVT.

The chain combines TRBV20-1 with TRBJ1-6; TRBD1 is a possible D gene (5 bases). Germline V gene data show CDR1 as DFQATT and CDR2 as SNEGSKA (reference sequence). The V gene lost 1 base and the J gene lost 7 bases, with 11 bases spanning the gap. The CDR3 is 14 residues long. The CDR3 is CSARAAGRNSPLHF. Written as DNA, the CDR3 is TGCAGTGCTAGAGCGGCAGGGAGAAATTCACCCCTCCACTTT.

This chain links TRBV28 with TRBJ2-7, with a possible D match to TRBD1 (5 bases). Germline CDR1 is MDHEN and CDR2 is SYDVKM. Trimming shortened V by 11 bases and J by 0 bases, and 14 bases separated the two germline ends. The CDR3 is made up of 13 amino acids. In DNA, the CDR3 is TGTGCCTCTGGGGCAGGGTCCTCCTACGAGCAGTACTTC. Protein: CASGAGSSYEQYF. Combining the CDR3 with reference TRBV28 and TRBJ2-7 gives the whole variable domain DVKVTQSSRYLVKRTGEKVFLECVQDMDHENMFWYRQDPGLGLRLIYFSYDVKMKEKGDIPEGYSVSREKKERFSLILESASTNQTSMYLCASGAGSSYEQYFGPGTRLTVT.

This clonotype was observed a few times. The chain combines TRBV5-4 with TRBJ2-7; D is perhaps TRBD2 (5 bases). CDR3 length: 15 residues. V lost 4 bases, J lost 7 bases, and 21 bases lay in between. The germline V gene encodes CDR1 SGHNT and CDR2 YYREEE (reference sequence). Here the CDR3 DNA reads TGTGCCAGCAGCCCCGGACTCCCCAAAGGTCAGGAGCAGTACTTC. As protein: CASSPGLPKGQEQYF.

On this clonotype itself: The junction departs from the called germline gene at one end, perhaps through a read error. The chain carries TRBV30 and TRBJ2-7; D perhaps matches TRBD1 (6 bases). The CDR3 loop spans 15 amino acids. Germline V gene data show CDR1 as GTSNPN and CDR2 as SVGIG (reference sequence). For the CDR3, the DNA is TGTGCCTGGAGTTCACAGGGTCTAGGCTCCTATGAGCAGTACTTC. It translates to CAWSSQGLGSYEQYF. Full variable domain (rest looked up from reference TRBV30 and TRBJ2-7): SQTIHQWPATLVQPVGSPLSLECTVEGTSNPNLYWYRQAAGRGLQLLFYSVGIGQISSEVPQNLSASRPQDRQFILSSKKLLLSDSGFYLCAWSSQGLGSYEQYFGPGTRLTVT.

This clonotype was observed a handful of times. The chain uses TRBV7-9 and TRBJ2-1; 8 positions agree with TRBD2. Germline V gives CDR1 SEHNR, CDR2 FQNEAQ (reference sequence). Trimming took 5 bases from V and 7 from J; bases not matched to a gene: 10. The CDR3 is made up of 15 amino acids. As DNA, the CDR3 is TGTGCCAGCAGCCATAGTTGGCTAGCGGGTAATGAGCAGTTCTTC. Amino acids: CASSHSWLAGNEQFF.

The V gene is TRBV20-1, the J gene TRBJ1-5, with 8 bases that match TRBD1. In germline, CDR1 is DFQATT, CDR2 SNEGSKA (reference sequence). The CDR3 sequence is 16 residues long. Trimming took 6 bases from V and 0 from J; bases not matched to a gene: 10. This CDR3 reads CSAPGQVGVSNQPQHF. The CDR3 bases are TGCAGTGCCCCGGGACAGGTGGGGGTTAGCAATCAGCCCCAGCATTTT.

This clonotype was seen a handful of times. The chain's CDR3 is CASSSSGGTSEISREQFF. The CDR3 nucleotides read TGTGCCAGCAGCTCCTCCGGGGGCACTAGCGAGATATCAAGGGAGCAGTTCTTC. The rearrangement uses TRBV28 and TRBJ2-1; TRBD2 might be the D (7 bases). The V gene lost 6 bases and the J gene lost 10 bases, with 31 bases spanning the gap. This CDR3 spans 18 amino acids. Germline V lookup: CDR1 MDHEN, CDR2 SYDVKM.

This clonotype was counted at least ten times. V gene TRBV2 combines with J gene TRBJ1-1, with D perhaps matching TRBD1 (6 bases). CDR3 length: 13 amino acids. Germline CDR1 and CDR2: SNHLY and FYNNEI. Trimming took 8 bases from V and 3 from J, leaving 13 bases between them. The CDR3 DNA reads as TGTGCCAGCCACAAGACAGGATACACTGAAGCTTTCTTT. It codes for CASHKTGYTEAFF.

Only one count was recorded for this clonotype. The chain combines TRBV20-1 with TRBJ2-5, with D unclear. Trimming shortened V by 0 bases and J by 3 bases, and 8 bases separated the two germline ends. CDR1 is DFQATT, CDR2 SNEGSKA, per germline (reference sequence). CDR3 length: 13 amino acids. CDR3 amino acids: CSARDNPKETQYF. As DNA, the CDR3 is TGCAGTGCTAGAGATAACCCCAAAGAGACCCAGTACTTC.

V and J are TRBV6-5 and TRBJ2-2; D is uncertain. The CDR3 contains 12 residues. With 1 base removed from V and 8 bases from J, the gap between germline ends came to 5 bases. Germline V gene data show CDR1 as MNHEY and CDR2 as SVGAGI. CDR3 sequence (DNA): TGTGCCAGCAGTTACTTCGCAGGGGAGCTGTTTTTT. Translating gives CASSYFAGELFF.

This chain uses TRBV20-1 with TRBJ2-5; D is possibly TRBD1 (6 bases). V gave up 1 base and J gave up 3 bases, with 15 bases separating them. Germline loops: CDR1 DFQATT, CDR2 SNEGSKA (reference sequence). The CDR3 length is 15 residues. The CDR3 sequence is CSARGTARYKETQYF. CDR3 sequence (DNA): TGCAGTGCTAGAGGGACAGCCCGGTACAAAGAGACCCAGTACTTC.

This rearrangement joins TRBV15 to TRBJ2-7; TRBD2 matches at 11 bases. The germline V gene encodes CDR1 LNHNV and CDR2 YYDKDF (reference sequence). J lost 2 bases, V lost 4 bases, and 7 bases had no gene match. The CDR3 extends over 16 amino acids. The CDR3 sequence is CATSNGLAGLPYEQYF. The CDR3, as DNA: TGTGCCACCAGCAACGGACTAGCGGGCCTCCCCTACGAGCAGTACTTC.

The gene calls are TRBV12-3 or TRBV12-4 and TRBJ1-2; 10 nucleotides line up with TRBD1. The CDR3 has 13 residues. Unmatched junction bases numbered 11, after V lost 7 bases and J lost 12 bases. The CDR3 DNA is TGTGCCAGCACTCTAGGGACAGGGGAACTCCACACCTTC. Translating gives CASTLGTGELHTF.

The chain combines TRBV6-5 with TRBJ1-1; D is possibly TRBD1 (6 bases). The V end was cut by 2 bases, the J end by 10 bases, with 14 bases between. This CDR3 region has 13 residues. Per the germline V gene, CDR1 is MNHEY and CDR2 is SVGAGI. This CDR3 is CASSYGGGRRAFF. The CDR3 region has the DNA TGTGCCAGCAGTTACGGTGGGGGGCGGAGAGCTTTCTTT.

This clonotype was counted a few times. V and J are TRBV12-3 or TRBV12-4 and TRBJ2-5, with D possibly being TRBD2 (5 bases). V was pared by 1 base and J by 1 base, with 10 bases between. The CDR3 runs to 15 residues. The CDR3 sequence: CASSLGAGSQETQYF. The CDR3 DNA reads TGTGCCAGCAGTTTAGGCGCGGGTTCCCAAGAGACCCAGTACTTC.